This TCR beta chain was found in a study of T cell responses to AZD1222 COVID-19 vaccine. Some clones are missing from TCRdb's copy, which holds only in-frame ones; the method was immunoSEQ multiplex PCR. Among around 140,000 clones listed, about 92% were seen once. CDR3 size: 20 residues. The germline gives CDR1 SGHRS, CDR2 YFSETQ. The trim removed 1 base at V and 6 bases at J, leaving 21 bases unmatched. The V call is TRBV5-1, the J call TRBJ1-4; 7 bases are shared with TRBD1. The receptor was isolated from an adult who had recovered from COVID-19. The specimen was peripheral blood, collected after recovery from COVID-19. In DNA, the CDR3 is TGCGCCAGCAGCTTGAGGTCCCGACAGGGTGTATCTTCGGAGGATGAAAAACTGTTTTTT. It is translated as CASSLRSRQGVSSEDEKLFF.